The 8 T cell receptor beta chains listed next were all sequenced from one sample in a study of regulatory T cells in long-lasting Graves disease (dated by TCRdb to the early 2020s). Libraries were made using multiplex PCR. TCRdb names Illumina HiSeq 4000 as the instrument used. TCR beta libraries were built with iRepertoire HTBI primers and Arm-PCR amplification of CDR3 regions. Through fastp at Q25 and MiXCR, TCRdb rebuilt clones from the public reads, retaining in-frame beta chains. Each CDR3 protein appears once, grouped with its most common genes and DNA. The sample has roughly 470,000 distinct CDR3 sequences on record, about a fifth of them singletons. The ten biggest clones cover over 7.5% of the sample. The sample's time point label, decoded: persistent/refractory GD, antithyroid drugs over 5 years with positive TRAb. RNA was extracted from PBMCs in TRIzol for both TCR sequencing and RNA sequencing.

The sample here was peripheral blood mononuclear cells (PBMCs), taken when the disease was refractory, from a patient treated with antithyroid drugs. These receptors were taken from a female donor with Graves disease.

This clonotype was observed many times. The chain carries TRBV19 and TRBJ1-1; 7 bases match TRBD1. With 5 bases clipped from V and 0 bases from J, the junction kept 15 bases outside the gene matches. The germline CDR1 and CDR2 sequences are LNHDA and SQIVND (reference sequence). This CDR3 is built from 18 residues. This chain's CDR3 is CASSSEPGQSFMNTEAFF. The CDR3 DNA reads as TGTGCCAGTAGTTCGGAACCGGGACAGAGCTTCATGAACACTGAAGCTTTCTTT. Full variable domain (rest looked up from reference TRBV19 and TRBJ1-1): DGGITQSPKYLFRKEGQNVTLSCEQNLNHDAMYWYRQDPGQGLRLIYYSQIVNDFQKGDIAEGYSVSREKKESFPLTVTSAQKNPTAFYLCASSSEPGQSFMNTEAFFGQGTRLTVV.

This clonotype was counted ten times or more. This sequence joins TRBV5-1 and TRBJ2-7, with D possibly matching TRBD1 (9 bases). The CDR3 is 16 amino acids. Deletions cut 4 bases from V and 5 bases from J, with 22 bases between. Germline loops: CDR1 SGHRS, CDR2 YFSETQ. CDR3 in amino acids: CASSQLTGGAGDEQYF. CDR3 DNA sequence: TGCGCCAGCAGCCAACTGACAGGGGGAGCGGGAGACGAGCAGTACTTC.

In regard to this clonotype: Given a much more abundant clone one base away, this may be a read error. The conserved phenylalanine or tryptophan normally closing the CDR3 is absent here, so this likely arose from a read error. The rearrangement links TRBV28 to TRBJ2-7; perhaps TRBD2 as D (5 bases). The germline V and J ends were trimmed by 2 bases and 4 bases, with 15 bases remaining between them. Germline V gene sequence: CDR1 MDHEN, CDR2 SYDVKM. This CDR3 spans 15 amino acids. This CDR3 reads CASSLPPAGRYEQYL. The CDR3 coding sequence is TGTGCCAGCAGTTTACCCCCTGCGGGTCGATACGAGCAGTACCTC.

As regards this clonotype: This may arise from a read error, as a much more abundant clone is one base away. The chain couples TRBV10-3 to TRBJ1-2, with 7 nucleotides matching TRBD1. Per the germline V gene, CDR1 is ENHRY and CDR2 is SYGVKD. The CDR3 runs to 16 residues. After removal of 5 bases from V and 4 bases from J, the junction contained 13 bases not matched to a gene. CDR3: CAISYLRTGGGYGYTF. The CDR3 DNA sequence: TGTGCCATCAGTTATCTCAGGACAGGAGGGGGCTATGGCTACACCTTC.

The chain joins TRBV20-1 to TRBJ2-3, with TRBD1 matching 9 bases. This CDR3 spans 14 amino acids. Germline CDR1 and CDR2: DFQATT and SNEGSKA (reference sequence). The V segment lost 5 bases and the J segment 0 bases; nucleotides outside the gene matches: 3. The CDR3 loop reads CSADRGGSTDTQYF. Written as DNA, the CDR3 is TGCAGTGCTGACAGGGGGGGAAGCACAGATACGCAGTATTTT.

This clonotype came up many times. The V gene is TRBV28, the J gene TRBJ1-1; D gene unclear. Trimming shortened V by 6 bases and J by 4 bases, and 12 bases separated the two germline ends. Germline CDR1 reads MDHEN; CDR2 reads SYDVKM. The CDR3 is made up of 13 amino acids. The CDR3 DNA sequence: TGTGCCAGCAGGAGAGGGCTTATCACTGAAGCTTTCTTT. Protein: CASRRGLITEAFF.

This clonotype came up many times. The chain combines TRBV12-3 or TRBV12-4 with TRBJ1-2; D uncertain. The germline V and J ends were trimmed by 6 bases and 4 bases, with 9 bases remaining between them. The CDR3 has 12 residues. The CDR3 is CASSPVGYGYTF. In DNA, the CDR3 is TGTGCCAGCAGCCCGGTGGGCTATGGCTACACCTTC.

This clonotype came up many times. The chain's CDR3 is CASRGIRDRGENSPLHF. CDR3 in DNA: TGTGCCAGCAGAGGTATCCGGGACAGGGGGGAGAATTCACCCCTCCACTTT. The chain is built from TRBV27 and TRBJ1-6; TRBD1 agrees at 11 bases. CDR1 is MNHEY, CDR2 SMNVEV, per germline (reference sequence). The CDR3 spans 17 residues. J gave up 7 bases and V 6 bases, and 11 bases lay outside the gene matches.